The source of this T cell receptor beta chain is a study of T cells after yellow fever vaccination. The study, taken as a whole, reports: FACS-sorted repertoires could harbor abundant contaminating bulk-population clonotypes. Most clones from primary vaccination resurfaced after the booster (approximately 95% CD4, approximately 88% CD8).

V lost 0 bases and J lost 11, with 19 bases in between. There are 14 residues in the CDR3. Germline V gene sequence: CDR1 SQVTM, CDR2 ANQGSEA. TCRdb itself ran the 5' RACE reads through MiXCR, one entry per CDR3 protein. The sample records about 340,000 distinct CDR3 sequences, 8% to 10% being singletons. This clonotype has a handful of counts. The antigen remains unidentified. The material was PBMCs, obtained on the day of the first yellow fever vaccination. This chain joins TRBV29-1 and TRBJ1-1; D is unclear. This clonotype originated in a man in his late teens or twenties who received the YFV17D yellow fever vaccine. The CDR3 is CSVEDPTEQKEAFF. The DNA of the CDR3 is TGCAGCGTTGAAGATCCCACAGAGCAAAAGGAGGCTTTCTTT.